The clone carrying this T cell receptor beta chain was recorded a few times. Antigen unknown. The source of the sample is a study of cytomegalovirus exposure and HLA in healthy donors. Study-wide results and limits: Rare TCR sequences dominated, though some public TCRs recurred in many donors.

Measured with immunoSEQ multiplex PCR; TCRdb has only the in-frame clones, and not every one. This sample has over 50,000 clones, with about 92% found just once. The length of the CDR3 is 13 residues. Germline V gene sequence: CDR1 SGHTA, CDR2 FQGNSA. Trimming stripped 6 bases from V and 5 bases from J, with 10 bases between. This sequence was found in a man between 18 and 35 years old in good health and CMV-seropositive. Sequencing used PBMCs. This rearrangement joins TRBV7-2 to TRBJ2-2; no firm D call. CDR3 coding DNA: TGTGCCAGCAGTCCTGGCCCGACCGGGGAGCTGTTTTTT. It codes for CASSPGPTGELFF.